The 28 T cell receptor beta chains in this list originate from one sample, sequenced in a study of T cell repertoires in cytomegalovirus infection. One entry per CDR3 protein, called by TCRdb with MiXCR from the reads. The repertoire holds 700,000 to 950,000 distinct CDR3 sequences, with 30% to 35% as singletons. Their recognized antigens are unknown. The source was cultured CD8+ T cells from PBMCs, collected from culture after CMV antigen stimulation. Receptors were obtained from a human donor in good health (CMV status not recorded). Some clones in this sample may be carry-over from other donors' samples.

This chain connects TRBV4-3 to TRBJ2-1; D is uncertain. Germline values: CDR1 LGHNA, CDR2 YSLEER. Trimming cost V 1 base and J 3 bases, with 16 bases left between them. The CDR3 spans 17 residues. CDR3 in amino acids: CASSQGSQERYYNEQFF. CDR3 coding DNA: TGCGCCAGCAGCCAAGGGAGCCAAGAAAGGTACTACAATGAGCAGTTCTTC.

This clonotype was observed a handful of times. The V and J genes are TRBV12-3 or TRBV12-4 and TRBJ2-2; D is perhaps TRBD2 (5 bases). V gave up 5 bases and J gave up 3 bases, with 7 bases separating them. This CDR3 is built from 13 residues. The CDR3 loop is CASSVSDTGELFF. CDR3 bases: TGTGCCAGCAGTGTTAGCGACACCGGGGAGCTGTTTTTT.

The V gene is TRBV5-8, the J gene TRBJ1-1, with a weak D call TRBD1 (5 bases). The CDR3 sequence is 15 residues long. V gave up 1 base and J gave up 5 bases, with 15 bases separating them. CDR1 and CDR2 from the germline V gene are SGHTS and YDEGEE. The CDR3 nucleotides are TGTGCCAGCAGCTTGTTGGCCAGGGTGGAAACTGAAGCTTTCTTT. This translates into CASSLLARVETEAFF.

The rearrangement joins TRBV6-1 to TRBJ2-7, with 11 bases identical to TRBD1. This CDR3 has 17 amino acids. The germline V gene has CDR1 MNHNS and CDR2 SASEGT. J was trimmed by 6 bases and V by 1 base; bases with no gene match: 11. The CDR3 bases are TGTGCCAGCAGTGAAGGGTTTGGAGGGGACAGGGGGATCGAGCAGTACGTC. This encodes CASSEGFGGDRGIEQYV.

The chain joins TRBV7-8 to TRBJ1-2, with 11 bases fitting TRBD1. With V trimmed by 1 base and J by 1 base, 2 bases remained unmatched. The germline CDR1 and CDR2 sequences are SGHVS and FQNEAQ. CDR3 size: 16 residues. CDR3 sequence (DNA): TGTGCCAGCAGCTTAGGGGACAGGGGGTTTAACTATGGCTACACCTTC. Its protein is CASSLGDRGFNYGYTF.

The chain uses TRBV12-3 or TRBV12-4 and TRBJ1-4; the match to TRBD1 covers 9 bases. The CDR3 extends over 20 amino acids. V lost 3 bases and J lost 0; bases outside the gene matches: 14. CDR3 bases: TGTGCCAGCAGTTTTGTTGTAGGACAGGGGATTTCGGCAACTAATGAAAAACTGTTTTTT. Protein product: CASSFVVGQGISATNEKLFF.

V usage is TRBV7-6 and J usage is TRBJ2-7; D unresolved. V was shortened by 1 base and J by 2 bases, with 15 bases between the two germline ends. The germline CDR1 and CDR2 sequences are SGHVS and FNYEAQ. This CDR3 contains 16 residues. Here the CDR3 reads CASSLGGKAATYEQYF. The DNA for the CDR3 is TGTGCCAGCAGCTTAGGCGGTAAGGCAGCGACCTACGAGCAGTACTTC. The variable domain in full, with the rest retrieved from reference TRBV7-6 and TRBJ2-7, is GAGVSQSPRYKVTKRGQDVALRCDPISGHVSLYWYRQALGQGPEFLTYFNYEAQQDKSGLPNDRFSAERPEGSISTLTIQRTEQRDSAMYRCASSLGGKAATYEQYFGPGTRLTVT.

Regarding this clonotype: A single base separates this from a much larger clone, so it may be a read error. The chain is built from TRBV7-8 and TRBJ2-1; a possible D gene is TRBD2 (6 bases). Germline assignment: CDR1 SGHVS and CDR2 FQNEAQ. CDR3 length: 15 amino acids. Written as DNA, the CDR3 is TGTGCCAACAGCTTTCTCCCTAGCGCCAACAATGAGCAGTTCTTC. Protein: CANSFLPSANNEQFF.

The sample holds a few counts of this clonotype. The rearrangement links TRBV5-6 to TRBJ2-4, with 7 nucleotides matching TRBD1. The CDR3 is made up of 12 amino acids. V trimming: 4 bases; J trimming: 8 bases; junction bases outside the gene matches: 3. The V gene's germline CDR1 is SGHDT and CDR2 YYEEEE. The CDR3 loop is CASSPQGDIQYF. DNA for the CDR3: TGTGCCAGCAGCCCCCAGGGGGACATTCAGTACTTC.

The chain links TRBV7-9 to TRBJ1-5; D may be TRBD1 (5 bases). This CDR3 contains 14 residues. Trimming took 8 bases from V and 2 from J, leaving 13 bases between them. Germline CDR1 and CDR2: SEHNR and FQNEAQ (reference sequence). The CDR3 protein is CASAKGPGNQPQHF. The CDR3 coding sequence is TGTGCCAGCGCAAAGGGGCCGGGCAATCAGCCCCAGCATTTT.

This clonotype was seen a handful of times. The V and J genes are TRBV7-9 and TRBJ2-5, with D perhaps TRBD2 (5 bases). Trimming removed 2 bases at V and 2 bases at J, with 12 bases between. The CDR3 is 15 amino acids. Germline values: CDR1 SEHNR, CDR2 FQNEAQ (reference sequence). CDR3 in amino acids: CASSLREGEQETQYF. The CDR3 DNA follows: TGTGCCAGCAGCTTAAGAGAGGGTGAGCAAGAGACCCAGTACTTC.

This clonotype was detected only a few times. V gene TRBV4-1 combines with J gene TRBJ2-1; maybe TRBD2 (6 bases). The length of the CDR3 is 17 residues. The germline CDR1 and CDR2 sequences are MGHRA and YSYEKL. Trimming left V 1 base short and J 2 bases short, with 15 bases between. For the CDR3, the DNA is TGCGCCAGCAGCCAAGTGTGGGGCGGGGTAGCCTACAATGAGCAGTTCTTC. This sequence encodes CASSQVWGGVAYNEQFF.

This clonotype showed up many times. This chain connects TRBV27 to TRBJ2-1; D may be TRBD1 or TRBD2 (5 bases each). V dropped 3 bases and J dropped 3 bases, with 12 bases sitting between them. The germline gives CDR1 MNHEY, CDR2 SMNVEV (reference sequence). The CDR3 contains 15 residues. The chain's CDR3 is CASSLGDGLYNEQFF. The CDR3 region has the DNA TGTGCCAGCAGTTTGGGGGACGGCCTCTACAATGAGCAGTTCTTC.

This clonotype has more than one count but fewer than ten. The chain's CDR3 is CASSLLYRDDYGYTF. CDR3 bases: TGTGCCAGCAGCTTACTCTACAGGGATGACTATGGCTACACCTTC. The rearrangement uses TRBV5-6 and TRBJ1-2; D perhaps matches TRBD1 (6 bases). Per germline, CDR1 SGHDT and CDR2 YYEEEE. The V gene lost 2 bases and the J gene lost 3 bases, with 14 bases spanning the gap. CDR3 length: 15 amino acids.

The chain carries TRBV7-3 and TRBJ1-2; the D is unclear. The CDR3 runs 15 residues. Germline values: CDR1 SGHTA, CDR2 FQGTGA. V lost 5 bases and J lost 7, with 20 bases in between. As DNA, the CDR3 is TGTGCCAGCAGCGCGACGGACGGATTAACGGGTGGCTACACCTTC. This translates into CASSATDGLTGGYTF.

This clonotype was seen more than once but under ten times. This chain connects TRBV4-2 to TRBJ2-2; TRBD2 matches at 8 bases. Germline CDR1 is LGHNA and CDR2 is YNFKEQ. V gave up 0 bases and J gave up 4 bases; unmatched junction bases: 10. This CDR3 contains 18 residues. The CDR3 region is CASSQEDSGVVSTGELFF. The CDR3, as DNA: TGTGCCAGCAGCCAAGAAGATAGCGGGGTTGTGAGCACCGGGGAGCTGTTTTTT.

The genes are TRBV15 and TRBJ1-1; D unclear. This CDR3 is built from 13 residues. Germline CDR1 reads LNHNV; CDR2 reads YYDKDF (reference sequence). Deletions cut 1 base from V and 4 bases from J, with 7 bases between. DNA for the CDR3: TGTGCCACCAGCAGAGTGTACGGCACTGAAGCTTTCTTT. Protein: CATSRVYGTEAFF.

The CDR3 DNA sequence: TGTGCCAGCAGCTTTGAGGGCCTACAAGAGACCCAGTACTTC. It codes for CASSFEGLQETQYF. V usage is TRBV5-4 and J usage is TRBJ2-5; D perhaps matches TRBD2 (5 bases). V was cut by 2 bases and J by 2 bases, with 10 bases left in between. The CDR3 runs 14 residues. Germline lookup yields CDR1 SGHNT and CDR2 YYREEE (reference sequence).

The chain couples TRBV9 to TRBJ2-3; TRBD2 might be the D (7 bases). Germline CDR1 and CDR2: SGDLS and YYNGEE. The CDR3 sequence is 15 residues long. Trimming removed 2 bases at V and 2 bases at J, with 12 bases between. The CDR3 coding sequence is TGTGCCAGCAGCGTCGATGGGGGGGCCACAGATACGCAGTATTTT. Translation gives CASSVDGGATDTQYF.

A few counts support this clonotype. This chain links TRBV14 with TRBJ1-4, with 8 nucleotides matching TRBD1. The germline CDR1 and CDR2 sequences are SGHDN and FVKESK. The V segment lost 6 bases and the J segment 8 bases; nucleotides outside the gene matches: 11. This CDR3 comprises 15 residues. The DNA of the CDR3 is TGTGCCAGCAGTTCCGCAGGACAGGGTTGGGAAAAACTGTTTTTT. Translation: CASSSAGQGWEKLFF.

J is TRBJ1-1 and V is TRBV4-3, with D unresolved. Germline V gene data show CDR1 as LGHNA and CDR2 as YSLEER. The CDR3 extends over 14 amino acids. Deletions cut 1 base from V and 5 bases from J, with 11 bases between. The CDR3 loop reads CASSQGAGRTEAFF. In DNA, the CDR3 is TGCGCCAGCAGCCAAGGAGCGGGCCGGACTGAAGCTTTCTTT.

The V gene is TRBV24-1, the J gene TRBJ2-7, with D tentatively TRBD1 (6 bases). Germline V lookup: CDR1 KGHDR, CDR2 SFDVKD. Deletions cut 6 bases from V and 5 bases from J, with 22 bases between. This CDR3 contains 16 residues. The CDR3 spells CATSQLNRVLTDEQYF. The CDR3 DNA sequence: TGTGCCACCAGTCAACTAAACAGGGTTCTCACGGACGAGCAGTACTTC.

A word on this clonotype: Its ends do not fully match the called genes, so a read error is possible. This sequence joins TRBV7-6 and TRBJ1-4; the match to TRBD1 covers 9 bases. The germline gives CDR1 SGHVS, CDR2 FNYEAQ. CDR3 size: 16 residues. CDR3 in DNA: TGTGTCAGCAGCATCCCAGGACAGGGGCTTGTTGAAAAACTGTTTTTT. Encoded protein: CVSSIPGQGLVEKLFF.

This sequence joins TRBV7-9 and TRBJ2-1; 9 positions match TRBD2. With V trimmed by 0 bases and J by 4 bases, 7 bases remained unmatched. The CDR3 has 17 amino acids. CDR1 and CDR2 (germline): SEHNR, FQNEAQ (reference sequence). The CDR3 here is CASSLASGGTPYNEQFF. CDR3 bases: TGTGCCAGCAGCTTAGCTAGCGGGGGAACACCTTACAATGAGCAGTTCTTC.

The V gene is TRBV6-6, the J gene TRBJ2-7; TRBD2 aligns across 11 bases. Germline-derived CDR1 and CDR2 are MNHNY and SVGAGI (reference sequence). The CDR3 is 14 amino acids. V was clipped by 7 bases and J by 4 bases; unmatched bases: 6. The CDR3 nucleotides read TGTGCCAGCATCGGGACTAGCGGATATTACGAGCAGTACGTC. The encoded protein is CASIGTSGYYEQYV.

This clonotype was seen many times. The J gene is TRBJ2-3, the V gene TRBV6-5; D could derive from TRBD1 or TRBD2 (5 bases each). Deletions cut 0 bases from V and 4 bases from J, with 5 bases between. The germline gives CDR1 MNHEY, CDR2 SVGAGI. The CDR3 is 13 amino acids. The CDR3 reads CASSYSGADTQYF. The CDR3 DNA is TGTGCCAGCAGTTACTCGGGGGCAGATACGCAGTATTTT.

In the case of this clonotype: The junction departs from germline at one end; a sequencing error may be responsible. The chain recombines TRBV7-7 with TRBJ1-1, with D possibly matching TRBD1 (6 bases). The CDR3 runs to 13 residues. The germline gives CDR1 SSHAT, CDR2 FNYEAQ (reference sequence). CDR3 coding DNA: TGTGCTAGCAGTCACAGGGTGAACACTGAAGCTTTCTTT. It codes for CASSHRVNTEAFF.

The V gene is TRBV10-3, the J gene TRBJ1-2, with 8 nucleotides matching TRBD1. Germline V lookup: CDR1 ENHRY, CDR2 SYGVKD. J gave up 8 bases and V 2 bases, and 7 bases lay outside the gene matches. CDR3 length equals 14 residues. The CDR3 loop is CAISESGTGHGYTF. CDR3 DNA: TGTGCCATCAGTGAGAGCGGGACAGGTCACGGCTACACCTTC.